These 24 T cell receptor beta chains originate from one sample sequenced in a study of blood T cell repertoires in COVID-19. The repertoire was sequenced with immunoSEQ multiplex PCR; TCRdb's copy has only in-frame clones and lacks some. Seen here are under 350,000 clones, roughly 89% observed once, and the top ten hold roughly 5%. The sequenced material came from peripheral blood. All receptors come from a man aged 40-49 years with acute or convalescent COVID-19.

J is TRBJ1-1 and V is TRBV4-1, with D maybe TRBD1 (6 bases). CDR1 and CDR2 from the germline V gene are MGHRA and YSYEKL. V was trimmed by 4 bases and J by 6 bases, leaving 21 bases between them. The CDR3 loop spans 16 amino acids. Written as DNA, the CDR3 is TGCGCCAGCAGCCCAATGTTTGAGACAGGCTTGCCTGAAGCTTTCTTT. This gives the protein CASSPMFETGLPEAFF.

The chain combines TRBV6-5 with TRBJ1-1; 7 bases fit TRBD1. Germline assignment: CDR1 MNHEY and CDR2 SVGAGI. Trimming took 5 bases from V and 5 from J; bases not matched to a gene: 2. This CDR3 contains 12 residues. CDR3 amino acids: CASSRDRTEAFF. CDR3 DNA sequence: TGTGCCAGCAGTCGGGACAGAACTGAAGCTTTCTTT.

The chain joins TRBV5-1 to TRBJ2-1; 7 nucleotides line up with TRBD2. In germline, CDR1 is SGHRS, CDR2 YFSETQ. J gave up 2 bases and V 4 bases, and 15 bases lay outside the gene matches. The CDR3 contains 18 residues. This CDR3 is CASSPSGGRPNPYNEQFF. DNA for the CDR3: TGCGCCAGCAGCCCCTCGGGAGGCCGCCCTAACCCCTACAATGAGCAGTTCTTC.

The rearrangement uses TRBV6-2 or TRBV6-3 and TRBJ2-5; 8 positions agree with TRBD1. With V trimmed by 6 bases and J by 2 bases, 11 bases remained unmatched. The CDR3 spans 16 residues. From germline, CDR1 is MNHEY and CDR2 SVGEGT. CDR3 loop: CASRPQGALRQETQYF. CDR3 sequence (DNA): TGTGCCAGCAGACCTCAGGGGGCGCTTCGACAAGAGACCCAGTACTTC.

This chain connects TRBV7-9 to TRBJ1-2; D perhaps matches TRBD1 (6 bases). CDR3 size: 14 residues. Germline-derived CDR1 and CDR2 are SEHNR and FQNEAQ (reference sequence). V lost 5 bases and J 8 bases, leaving 18 bases between the germline ends. CDR3 residues: CASSAISGERGYTF. The CDR3 DNA reads TGTGCCAGCAGCGCAATCTCAGGGGAGAGGGGCTACACCTTC.

The rearrangement links TRBV6-6 to TRBJ1-1; tentatively, D is TRBD1 (5 bases). The CDR3 runs 17 residues. CDR1 and CDR2 (germline): MNHNY, SVGAGI (reference sequence). V lost 5 bases to trimming and J lost 4 bases, with 23 bases between them. CDR3 bases: TGTGCCAGCAGTCTTCTAGTTACGACGGGGCGGGGCACTGAAGCTTTCTTT. Encoded protein: CASSLLVTTGRGTEAFF.

The chain is built from TRBV2 and TRBJ1-1; D is possibly TRBD1 (6 bases). This CDR3 is 13 amino acids long. V dropped 6 bases and J dropped 4 bases, with 12 bases sitting between them. CDR1 is SNHLY and CDR2 is FYNNEI in the germline V gene. The CDR3 is CASRNTRGTEAFF. CDR3 nucleotides: TGTGCCAGCAGAAACACCAGGGGCACTGAAGCTTTCTTT.

The chain combines TRBV5-1 with TRBJ1-1; unclear D gene. Germline V lookup: CDR1 SGHRS, CDR2 YFSETQ. The length of the CDR3 is 14 residues. V was clipped by 3 bases and J by 4 bases, with 13 bases between them. CDR3 region: CASSSFTGGTEAFF. The CDR3 DNA is TGCGCCAGCAGCTCCTTTACCGGCGGCACTGAAGCTTTCTTT.

The V gene is TRBV6-5, the J gene TRBJ1-2, with TRBD1 as a possible D gene (5 bases). This CDR3 region has 12 residues. Trimming removed 2 bases from V and 8 bases from J, with 9 bases in between. Germline V lookup: CDR1 MNHEY, CDR2 SVGAGI. CDR3 nucleotides: TGTGCCAGCAGTTACCCAGGGAACGGCTACACCTTC. Protein sequence: CASSYPGNGYTF.

The CDR3 bases are TGTGCCAGCAGCTTCGGGGGTCGGGGTGAAAAACTGTTTTTT. It codes for CASSFGGRGEKLFF. J is TRBJ1-4 and V is TRBV7-8; the D gene is possibly TRBD1 (5 bases). V lost 3 bases to trimming and J lost 7 bases, with 12 bases between them. CDR3 length equals 14 residues. Germline loops: CDR1 SGHVS, CDR2 FQNEAQ. The full variable domain, in which reference TRBV7-8 and TRBJ1-4 provide the parts outside the CDR3, is GAGVSQSPRYKVAKRGQDVALRCDPISGHVSLFWYQQALGQGPEFLTYFQNEAQLDKSGLPSDRFFAERPEGSVSTLKIQRTQQEDSAVYLCASSFGGRGEKLFFGSGTQLSVL.

The CDR3 DNA sequence: TGTGCCAGCAGCCCCCCGGGGGGCGGGGGTCCAAACCGGGAGCTGTTTTTT. It translates to CASSPPGGGGPNRELFF. This chain connects TRBV13 to TRBJ2-2; maybe TRBD2 (7 bases). CDR1 and CDR2 (germline): PRHDT, FYEKMQ (reference sequence). V was trimmed by 5 bases and J by 9 bases, leaving 25 bases between them. The CDR3 has 17 amino acids. Full variable domain (remainder filled in from reference TRBV13 and TRBJ2-2): AAGVIQSPRHLIKEKRETATLKCYPIPRHDTVYWYQQGPGQDPQFLISFYEKMQSDKGSIPDRFSAQQFSDYHSELNMSSLELGDSALYFCASSPPGGGGPNRELFFGEGSRLTVL.

The CDR3 sequence: CASSRTGITGELFF. The CDR3 region has the DNA TGTGCCAGTAGTCGGACAGGGATCACCGGGGAGCTGTTTTTT. The V call is TRBV19, the J call TRBJ2-2; 8 positions match TRBD1. The junction had 3 bases not matched to a gene; V was cut back by 5 bases and J by 4 bases. The CDR3 has 14 residues. The germline V gene has CDR1 LNHDA and CDR2 SQIVND (reference sequence). Variable domain in full (rest from reference TRBV19 and TRBJ2-2): DGGITQSPKYLFRKEGQNVTLSCEQNLNHDAMYWYRQDPGQGLRLIYYSQIVNDFQKGDIAEGYSVSREKKESFPLTVTSAQKNPTAFYLCASSRTGITGELFFGEGSRLTVL.

This clone was recorded a few times. The rearrangement links TRBV24-1 to TRBJ2-1; 8 positions agree with TRBD2. CDR3 length: 16 amino acids. The ends lost 2 bases at V and 8 bases at J; junction bases unmatched: 10. Germline V gene lookup returns CDR1 KGHDR and CDR2 SFDVKD. CDR3 sequence (DNA): TGTGCCACCAGTGATTCCTTCCGGGGGGGCAAGGATGAGCAGTTCTTC. Translated: CATSDSFRGGKDEQFF.

The chain links TRBV5-1 to TRBJ2-1; TRBD1 agrees at 12 bases. There are 15 residues in the CDR3. Unmatched junction bases numbered 6, after V lost 4 bases and J lost 7 bases. The germline gives CDR1 SGHRS, CDR2 YFSETQ. CDR3: CASSLRDRGLNEQFF. The CDR3 bases are TGCGCCAGCAGCCTCCGGGACAGGGGGCTTAATGAGCAGTTCTTC.

V is TRBV6-5 and J is TRBJ2-1; tentative D call: TRBD1 (6 bases). The length of the CDR3 is 15 residues. Germline assignment: CDR1 MNHEY and CDR2 SVGAGI. Trimming removed 7 bases from V and 0 bases from J, with 13 bases in between. CDR3 loop: CASKGRGLSYNEQFF. The CDR3 DNA follows: TGTGCCAGCAAAGGCAGGGGTCTCTCCTACAATGAGCAGTTCTTC.

The chain couples TRBV12-5 to TRBJ2-4; 11 bases are a match to TRBD1. CDR3 size: 16 residues. Germline V gene sequence: CDR1 LGHNT, CDR2 FRNRAP. J lost 2 bases, V lost 6 bases, and 6 bases had no gene match. The CDR3 here is CASGSGTGGTKNIQYF. CDR3 coding DNA: TGTGCTAGTGGCTCCGGGACAGGGGGAACCAAAAACATTCAGTACTTC.

The chain is built from TRBV2 and TRBJ1-5, with 8 bases that match TRBD1. The CDR3 consists of 15 residues. Germline V gene sequence: CDR1 SNHLY, CDR2 FYNNEI. The V gene end was trimmed by 3 bases and the J gene end by 6 bases; junction bases not matched to a gene: 7. In DNA form, the CDR3 reads TGTGCCAGCAGTGATTTGACAGGGGTCCTTCAGCCCCAGCATTTT. This encodes CASSDLTGVLQPQHF.

The V and J genes are TRBV6-2 or TRBV6-3 and TRBJ1-1, with 7 bases lining up with TRBD1. Germline V gives CDR1 MNHEY, CDR2 SVGEGT. The CDR3 totals 17 residues. V lost 0 bases to trimming and J lost 4 bases; unmatched junction nucleotides: 11. The CDR3 region is CASSYSTGRYLGTEAFF. DNA for the CDR3: TGTGCCAGCAGTTACTCGACAGGGAGGTACCTGGGCACTGAAGCTTTCTTT.

This chain connects TRBV6-6 to TRBJ1-3; D is ambiguous. There are 15 residues in the CDR3. Between the trimmed V and J ends, which lost 6 bases and 0 bases, there was a span of 12 bases. The germline V gene encodes CDR1 MNHNY and CDR2 SVGAGI (reference sequence). The CDR3 reads CASSRDSLSGNTIYF. CDR3 DNA: TGTGCCAGCAGCCGTGATAGTCTCTCTGGAAACACCATATATTTT.

This chain connects TRBV30 to TRBJ2-1; a possible D gene is TRBD2 (5 bases). Trimming shortened V by 3 bases and J by 6 bases, and 12 bases separated the two germline ends. This CDR3 contains 13 residues. Looked up from germline, CDR1 is GTSNPN and CDR2 is SVGIG (reference sequence). The CDR3 region has the DNA TGTGCCTGGAGAAACGGACTTCTCAATGAGCAGTTCTTC. Translating it yields CAWRNGLLNEQFF.

This rearrangement joins TRBV19 to TRBJ1-1; D is possibly TRBD1 (5 bases). Germline-derived CDR1 and CDR2 are LNHDA and SQIVND (reference sequence). The length of the CDR3 is 13 residues. Trimming pared 7 bases from V and 5 bases from J, leaving 14 bases between. CDR3 loop: CASTGQWGTEAFF. DNA of the CDR3: TGTGCCAGTACCGGACAATGGGGAACTGAAGCTTTCTTT. Complete variable domain (other parts from reference TRBV19 and TRBJ1-1): DGGITQSPKYLFRKEGQNVTLSCEQNLNHDAMYWYRQDPGQGLRLIYYSQIVNDFQKGDIAEGYSVSREKKESFPLTVTSAQKNPTAFYLCASTGQWGTEAFFGQGTRLTVV.

The chain uses TRBV5-1 and TRBJ1-3, with TRBD1 matching over 8 bases. There are 15 residues in the CDR3. Per germline, CDR1 SGHRS and CDR2 YFSETQ. Unmatched junction bases numbered 5, after V lost 6 bases and J lost 0 bases. The CDR3 here is CASTGTGSSGNTIYF. The CDR3 coding sequence is TGCGCCAGCACTGGGACAGGTAGCTCTGGAAACACCATATATTTT.

The CDR3 DNA follows: TGTGCCAGCAGCTTACAGGGATGGGATATGAACACTGAAGCTTTCTTT. This codes for CASSLQGWDMNTEAFF. The J gene is TRBJ1-1, the V gene TRBV11-2, with D possibly TRBD1 on 5 matching bases. CDR3 length: 16 amino acids. Germline CDR1 reads SGHAT; CDR2 reads FQNNGV. V gave up 2 bases and J gave up 0 bases, with 13 bases separating them.

This rearrangement joins TRBV10-2 to TRBJ1-5; 7 bases align to TRBD1. Trimming at V came to 2 bases and at J to 6 bases, leaving 10 bases not matched to a gene. This CDR3 contains 16 residues. Germline V gene data show CDR1 as WSHSY and CDR2 as SAAADI. The CDR3 protein is CASSEGTVGWSQPQHF. The CDR3 bases are TGCGCCAGCAGTGAGGGGACAGTAGGTTGGAGTCAGCCCCAGCATTTT.